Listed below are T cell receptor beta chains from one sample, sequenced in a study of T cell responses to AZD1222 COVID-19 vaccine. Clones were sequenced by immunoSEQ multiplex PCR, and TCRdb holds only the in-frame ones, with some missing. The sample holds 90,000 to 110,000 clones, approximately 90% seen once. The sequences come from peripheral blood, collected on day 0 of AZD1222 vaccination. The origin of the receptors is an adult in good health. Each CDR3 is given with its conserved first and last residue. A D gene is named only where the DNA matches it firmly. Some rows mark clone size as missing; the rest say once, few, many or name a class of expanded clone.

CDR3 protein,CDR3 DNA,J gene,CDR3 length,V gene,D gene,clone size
CASSLRRAGNTIYF,TGTGCCAGCAGCTTAAGGAGGGCTGGAAACACCATATATTTT,TRBJ1-3,14,TRBV7-9,NA,NA
CASSTAGLKSPLHF,TGTGCCAGCAGTACCGCAGGGTTGAAATCACCCCTCCACTTT,TRBJ1-6,14,TRBV6-5,NA,NA
CASSVGSVDLGSPLHF,TGTGCCAGCAGCGTAGGATCGGTGGATTTGGGTTCACCCCTCCACTTT,TRBJ1-6,16,TRBV9,NA,NA
CASSLLCKGYTF,TGTGCCAGCAGTCTCCTGTGTAAGGGCTACACCTTC,TRBJ1-2,12,TRBV6-9,NA,NA
CSVEGGGETQYF,TGCAGCGTTGAAGGCGGTGGGGAGACCCAGTACTTC,TRBJ2-5,12,TRBV29-1,NA,NA
CASSYSPYEGITSYEQYF,TGTGCCAGCAGCTACTCGCCATACGAGGGAATTACCTCCTACGAGCAGTACTTC,TRBJ2-7,18,TRBV6-2/TRBV6-3,NA,few
CASRRQGDNEQFF,TGTGCCAGCCGTAGACAGGGGGACAATGAGCAGTTCTTC,TRBJ2-1,13,TRBV3-1/TRBV3-2,TRBD1,once
CATSRDRQGWQPQHF,TGTGCCACCAGCAGAGACAGACAGGGTTGGCAGCCCCAGCATTTT,TRBJ1-5,15,TRBV15,TRBD1,once
CASSVKPGLAGTGELFF,TGTGCCAGCAGCGTTAAACCGGGACTAGCGGGAACCGGGGAGCTGTTTTTT,TRBJ2-2,17,TRBV9,TRBD2,NA
CASSEVGGMQPQHF,TGTGCCAGCAGTGAAGTGGGGGGGATGCAGCCCCAGCATTTT,TRBJ1-5,14,TRBV2,NA,NA
CASSPPFLQTNYGYTF,TGTGCCAGCAGCCCGCCCTTCCTTCAAACGAACTATGGCTACACCTTC,TRBJ1-2,16,TRBV7-9,NA,NA
CASRHSGSFYEQYF,TGTGCCAGTAGACATAGCGGGAGTTTCTACGAGCAGTACTTC,TRBJ2-7,14,TRBV19,TRBD2,NA
CASSLGSGQLNTEAFF,TGTGCCAGCAGTTTAGGGAGCGGACAGCTGAACACTGAAGCTTTCTTT,TRBJ1-1,16,TRBV28,NA,once
CSALDEPKAFF,TGCAGTGCCTTGGACGAGCCCAAGGCTTTCTTT,TRBJ1-1,11,TRBV20-1,NA,NA
CASSFPTGGKLFF,TGTGCCAGCAGCTTTCCAACAGGGGGAAAACTGTTTTTT,TRBJ1-4,13,TRBV21-1,NA,NA
CASSFSLGRAGELFF,TGTGCCAGCAGCTTCAGTCTAGGGAGGGCCGGGGAGCTGTTTTTT,TRBJ2-2,15,TRBV7-8,TRBD2,NA
CASSFQGTNEKLFF,TGTGCCAGCAGCTTTCAGGGAACTAATGAAAAACTGTTTTTT,TRBJ1-4,14,TRBV5-8,NA,NA
CSASRDGPTGELFF,TGCAGTGCTAGTCGGGACGGACCCACCGGGGAGCTGTTTTTT,TRBJ2-2,14,TRBV20-1,NA,NA
CAWSADRGREQFF,TGTGCCTGGAGTGCCGACAGGGGTCGGGAGCAGTTCTTC,TRBJ2-1,13,TRBV30,TRBD1,NA
CASSVVGGPETQYF,TGTGCCAGCAGCGTAGTGGGGGGACCGGAGACCCAGTACTTC,TRBJ2-5,14,TRBV9,NA,NA
CASSLGQGGYTF,TGTGCCAGCAGCTTGGGACAGGGTGGCTACACCTTC,TRBJ1-2,12,TRBV7-9,TRBD1,NA
CASSFSVGETQYF,TGTGCCAGCAGCTTCTCGGTAGGAGAGACCCAGTACTTC,TRBJ2-5,13,TRBV7-3,NA,few
CASSLAEGHEETQYF,TGCGCCAGCAGCTTGGCGGAGGGGCACGAAGAGACCCAGTACTTC,TRBJ2-5,15,TRBV5-1,NA,NA
CASSPGTESYTF,TGCGCCAGCAGCCCCGGGACGGAAAGCTACACCTTC,TRBJ1-2,12,TRBV5-1,NA,NA
CASSALLAATDTQYF,TGTGCCAGCAGCGCGCTCCTAGCGGCCACAGATACGCAGTATTTT,TRBJ2-3,15,TRBV9,TRBD2,NA
CSVGGQSSYEQYF,TGCAGCGTTGGGGGCCAGAGCTCCTACGAGCAGTACTTC,TRBJ2-7,13,TRBV29-1,NA,NA
CASRLTSGYNEQFF,TGTGCCAGCAGGTTGACTAGCGGTTACAATGAGCAGTTCTTC,TRBJ2-1,14,TRBV27,TRBD2,NA
CASSQAPGQGYQQYF,TGTGCCAGCAGCCAAGCTCCGGGACAGGGGTACCAGCAGTACTTC,TRBJ2-7,15,TRBV3-1/TRBV3-2,TRBD1,NA
CASSQVVGGELFF,TGCGCCAGCAGCCAAGTGGTCGGCGGGGAGCTGTTTTTT,TRBJ2-2,13,TRBV4-3,NA,NA
CASSQPVPGLAGWRDEQFF,TGTGCCAGCAGCCAACCTGTTCCTGGACTAGCGGGATGGCGGGATGAGCAGTTCTTC,TRBJ2-1,19,TRBV14,TRBD2,NA
CASRAGQGENSPLHF,TGTGCCAGCAGGGCGGGACAGGGGGAGAATTCACCCCTCCACTTT,TRBJ1-6,15,TRBV7-6,TRBD1,NA
CASTELGWSSPLHF,TGTGCCAGCACGGAGCTAGGGTGGAGTTCACCCCTCCACTTT,TRBJ1-6,14,TRBV6-5,NA,NA
CASSMERHLTGELFF,TGTGCCAGCAGTATGGAGCGACATCTTACCGGGGAGCTGTTTTTT,TRBJ2-2,15,TRBV6-2/TRBV6-3,NA,NA
CASSLLSIYGYTF,TGTGCCAGCAGCTTACTGAGCATCTATGGCTACACCTTC,TRBJ1-2,13,TRBV7-9,NA,NA
CASSFDRGQTQYF,TGTGCCAGCAGCTTTGACAGGGGTCAGACCCAGTACTTC,TRBJ2-5,13,TRBV7-2,TRBD1,NA
CASSGRPENEQFF,TGTGCCAGCAGCGGACGACCGGAGAATGAGCAGTTCTTC,TRBJ2-1,13,TRBV21-1,NA,NA
CASSRQASSSYNEQFF,TGTGCCAGTAGTCGCCAGGCATCAAGCTCCTACAATGAGCAGTTCTTC,TRBJ2-1,16,TRBV19,NA,NA
CASSLRGVSTDTQYF,TGCGCCAGCAGCTTGAGAGGGGTTAGCACAGATACGCAGTATTTT,TRBJ2-3,15,TRBV5-1,NA,NA
CATSRDRQGTDTQYF,TGTGCCACCAGCAGAGACCGTCAGGGCACAGATACGCAGTATTTT,TRBJ2-3,15,TRBV15,NA,NA
CASSKHGQGHYGYTF,TGTGCCAGCAGTAAACATGGACAGGGCCACTATGGCTACACCTTC,TRBJ1-2,15,TRBV14,TRBD1,NA